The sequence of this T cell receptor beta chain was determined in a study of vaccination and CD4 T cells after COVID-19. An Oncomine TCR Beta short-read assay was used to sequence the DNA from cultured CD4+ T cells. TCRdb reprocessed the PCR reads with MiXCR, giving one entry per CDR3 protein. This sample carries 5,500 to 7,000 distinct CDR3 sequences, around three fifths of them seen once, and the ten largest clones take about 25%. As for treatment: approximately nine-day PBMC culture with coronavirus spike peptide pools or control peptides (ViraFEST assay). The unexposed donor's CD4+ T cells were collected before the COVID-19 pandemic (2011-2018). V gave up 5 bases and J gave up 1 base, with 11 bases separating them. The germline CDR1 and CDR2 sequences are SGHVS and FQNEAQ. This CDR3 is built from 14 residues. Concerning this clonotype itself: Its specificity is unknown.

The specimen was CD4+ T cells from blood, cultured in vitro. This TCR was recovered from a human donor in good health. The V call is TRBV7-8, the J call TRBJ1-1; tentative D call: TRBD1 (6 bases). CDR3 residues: CASSPQQGNTEAFF. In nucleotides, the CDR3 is TGTGCCAGCAGCCCGCAACAGGGGAACACTGAAGCTTTCTTT.